This T cell receptor beta chain was captured by sequencing in a study of shared T cell receptors in the human thymus. TCRdb's table, derived via immunoSEQ multiplex PCR, lists solely in-frame clones and lacks some. In the table there are some 660,000 clones, 80% to 90% of which are singletons. CDR1 is MNHEY, CDR2 SVGAGI, per germline. The CDR3 is 15 amino acids. With 6 bases clipped from V and 6 bases from J, the junction kept 8 bases outside the gene matches. These same data were also listed under a study on human thymus T cells. That paper adds: Donor material was obtained from healthy Finnish infants undergoing corrective surgery for congenital heart defects. In corrective heart surgery, resections were taken, and these provided the thymus tissue. Apparent skewing of V and J gene usage characterized both thymic and blood repertoires. Unrelated individuals reportedly shared highly overlapping thymic TCR repertoires.

The J gene is TRBJ1-5, the V gene TRBV6-5; 10 bases match TRBD1. This TCR was recovered from a boy less than two years old with a congenital heart defect. The sequenced sample consisted of thymocytes. The CDR3 DNA reads TGTGCCAGCAGGAAATCGACAGGGGGCAGTCAGCCCCAGCATTTT. This encodes CASRKSTGGSQPQHF.